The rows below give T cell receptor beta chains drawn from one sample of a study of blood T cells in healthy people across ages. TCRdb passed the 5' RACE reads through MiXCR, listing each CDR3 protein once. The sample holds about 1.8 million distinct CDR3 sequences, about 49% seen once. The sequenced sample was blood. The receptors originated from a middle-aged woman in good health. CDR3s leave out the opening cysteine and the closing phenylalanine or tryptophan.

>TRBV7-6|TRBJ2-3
ASSLQDSRDTQY
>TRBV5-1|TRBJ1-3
ASSLVADKTETPGNTIY
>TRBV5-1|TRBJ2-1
ASSGGTGNNEQF
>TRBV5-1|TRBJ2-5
ASSWQGFQETQY
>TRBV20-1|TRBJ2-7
SARGRGSSYEQY
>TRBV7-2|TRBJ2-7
ASSLPGLGSYEQY
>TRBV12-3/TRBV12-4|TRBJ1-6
ASSKTGNLNSPLH
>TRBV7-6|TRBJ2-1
ANSGAWGEGGEQF
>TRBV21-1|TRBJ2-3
ASSKCGWRNERTDTQY
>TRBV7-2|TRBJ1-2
ASSWTGQVDGYT
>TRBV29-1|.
SVSTGLETQF
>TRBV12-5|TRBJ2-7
ASGLGGSYEQY
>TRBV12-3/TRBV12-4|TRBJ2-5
ASSLAVIAGGPEGETQY
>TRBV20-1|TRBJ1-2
SARQTSNYGYT
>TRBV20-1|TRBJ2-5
SARIAGVKETQY
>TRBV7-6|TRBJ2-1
ASSSTSNGAYNEQF
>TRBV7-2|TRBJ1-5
ASSSQTGGQPQH
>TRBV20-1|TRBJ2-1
SAPTGGPTHEQF
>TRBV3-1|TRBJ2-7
ASSQDKWDGYEQY
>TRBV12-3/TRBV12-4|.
ASRRTGSGETQY
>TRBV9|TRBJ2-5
ASTLGLAGDYQETQY
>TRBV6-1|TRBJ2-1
ASSELGSGNEQF
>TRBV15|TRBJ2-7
ATSRDRWTYEQY
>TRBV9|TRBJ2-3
ASSPMGQGLSTDTQY
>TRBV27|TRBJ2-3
ASSFIGTGIYSNTQY
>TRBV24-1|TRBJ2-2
ATSDPSGGGTGELF
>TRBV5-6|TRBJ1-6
TSSALQGSHSPLH
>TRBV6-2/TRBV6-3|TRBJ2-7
ASRSGGGDYNEQY
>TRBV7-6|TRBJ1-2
ASGLIPGGSYGYT
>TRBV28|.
ASSFGEDSSYNEQY
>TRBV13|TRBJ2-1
ASSPHPGGVNEQF
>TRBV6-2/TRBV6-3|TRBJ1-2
ASSYQGPYGYT
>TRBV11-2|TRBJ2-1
ASSLTFGGAGVVRQF
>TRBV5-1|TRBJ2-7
ASSLSGTGGDEQY
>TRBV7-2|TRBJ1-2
ASSLGTGGTYGYT
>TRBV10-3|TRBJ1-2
AISESPPGYYGYT
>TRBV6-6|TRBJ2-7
ASSLSGSPYEQY
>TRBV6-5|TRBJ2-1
ASRDETGINEQF
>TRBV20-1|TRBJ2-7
SARDLVGRAYEQY
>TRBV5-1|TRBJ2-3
ASSLSLTGLGEDTQY